This T cell receptor (beta chain) was captured by sequencing in a study of blood T cell repertoires in COVID-19. Across the study: Both acute and convalescent COVID-19 samples were obtained from the United States, Italy and Spain. In each case, the material was cDNA or gDNA derived from T cells, B-cell-depleted T cells, or PBMCs.

Germline V gene lookup returns CDR1 MNHEY and CDR2 SMNVEV (reference sequence). This CDR3 has 15 residues. The V and J ends lost 3 bases and 5 bases, in that order; junction bases with no gene match: 8. Per the study methods: The assay estimated nucleated cells by amplifying reference gene primers. The table came from immunoSEQ multiplex PCR; TCRdb's copy has only in-frame clones and leaves some out. V and J calls and clone size follow that table, whereas D and trimming were derived from the DNA. This sample has over 100,000 clones, with around 90% found just once. The TCR originated in a human donor in a cohort sampled during active COVID-19. The chain combines TRBV27 with TRBJ1-1, with 8 bases fitting TRBD1. Sequencing used peripheral blood. This CDR3 reads CASSLLDRDRTEAFF. CDR3 DNA sequence: TGTGCCAGCAGTTTGCTGGACAGGGACCGGACTGAAGCTTTCTTT.